Listed below are T cell receptor beta chains from one sample, sequenced in a study of T cells after posttransplantation cyclophosphamide. Libraries were prepared by immunoSEQ multiplex PCR; TCRdb keeps only in-frame clonotypes and omits some of them. The profile shows 15,000 to 20,000 clones, around 85% of them singletons. The sequenced sample was PBMCs, obtained after allogeneic stem cell transplant with calcineurin inhibitor and methotrexate. These receptors all come from a female patient aged 18-29 years who received an allogeneic stem cell transplant from an unrelated donor, was CMV-positive, and had acute and chronic GVHD. A subset of T cells may come from the graft donor. Both conserved end residues are part of each CDR3. The order of the fields is V gene, CDR3 protein.

TRBV6-1	CASSDQRTLVEKLFF
TRBV6-6	CASRQQGTNTEAFF
TRBV7-2	CASSSTGLPWEQYF
TRBV6-6	CASSKAGQETQYF
TRBV7-9	CASSPLLNTEAFF
TRBV10-2	CASSESTGNSNQPQHF
TRBV5-4	CASSLSGGGETQYF
TRBV7-9	CASSYGNHNEQFF
TRBV6-1	CASSAPGTGDFEQYF
TRBV5-1	CASSLGGGTDTQYF
TRBV19	CASSTDLNTEAFF
TRBV5-1	CASSFGQGRVGELFF
TRBV5-1	CASSLAWVQEISTDTQYF
TRBV11-2	CASSKTSGRQYEQYF
TRBV6-5	CASSPKGYGYTF
TRBV6-4	CASSDSSGSGDTQYF
TRBV5-1	CASSEGAGGPGYEQFF
TRBV5-1	CASSLTWSSYEQYF
TRBV6-1	CASSEPLGAGWTEAFF
TRBV6-5	CASSYGGVGYGYTF
TRBV7-2	CASSLDSSTGKTF
TRBV7-6	CASSPSRLNEKLFF
TRBV30	CAWSAGGAYNEQFF
TRBV11-2	CASSLGRQGDEQYF
TRBV9	CASSVGGANYGYTF
TRBV5-6	CASSLAQSSYEQYF
TRBV10-2	CASSASGSSYNEQFF
TRBV11-2	CASSLLGGGGYYTGELFF
TRBV7-9	CASSFQRTSGKDEQFF
TRBV27	CASSSRAQGTTEAFF
TRBV2	CASSAESGGETDTQYF
TRBV28	CASSLQGAWNEQFF
TRBV25-1	CASTSTGDNQPQHF
TRBV7-8	CASSDRVYGYTF
TRBV27	CASSPQTGENSPLHF
TRBV19	CASSIRPGINYGYTF
TRBV6-4	CAPAGTSGSFRTDTQYF
TRBV5-4	CASRLAGRNEQFF
TRBV2	CASNTGTGVSYEQYF
TRBV19	CATLDTDNEKLFF
TRBV21-1	CASSERTSGRSTGELFF
TRBV25-1	CASRGGVPPDTQYF